Included here is one T cell receptor (beta chain) sequence, with context. This specimen comes from a study of blood T cell repertoires in COVID-19. The wider study: The United States, Italy and Spain were the sources of the acute and convalescent COVID-19 samples. T cells, B-cell-depleted T cells, or PBMCs supplied cDNA or gDNA.

This table comes from immunoSEQ multiplex PCR, and its TCRdb copy is limited to in-frame clones, with some not included. The sample carries 350,000 to 450,000 clones, around 87% recorded once. Germline V gives CDR1 LNHDA, CDR2 SQIVND (reference sequence). V was clipped by 3 bases and J by 3 bases; unmatched bases: 1. CDR3 length equals 15 residues. This chain links TRBV19 with TRBJ2-1, with TRBD1 matching 11 bases. The clonotype originates from a woman aged 55-69 years with COVID-19, enrolled during active disease. Sequences were obtained from peripheral blood. This CDR3 reads CASSIGTGGYNEQFF. The CDR3 nucleotides read TGTGCCAGTAGTATCGGGACAGGGGGCTACAATGAGCAGTTCTTC.